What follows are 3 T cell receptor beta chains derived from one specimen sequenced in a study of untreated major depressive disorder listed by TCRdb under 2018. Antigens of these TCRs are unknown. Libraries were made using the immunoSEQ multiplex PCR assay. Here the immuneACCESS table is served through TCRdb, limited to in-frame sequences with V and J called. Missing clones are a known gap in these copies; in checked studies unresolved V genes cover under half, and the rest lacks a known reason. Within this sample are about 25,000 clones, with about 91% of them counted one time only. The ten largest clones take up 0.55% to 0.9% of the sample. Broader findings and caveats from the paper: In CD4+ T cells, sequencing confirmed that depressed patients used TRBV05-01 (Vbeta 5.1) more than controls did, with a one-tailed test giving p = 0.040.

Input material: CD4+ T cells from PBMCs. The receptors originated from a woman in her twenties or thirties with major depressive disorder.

CDR3 amino acids: CATQGKMNTEAFF. The CDR3 bases are TGTGCCACACAGGGTAAAATGAACACTGAAGCTTTCTTT. The V and J genes are TRBV10-3 and TRBJ1-1, with a weak D call TRBD1 (6 bases). V lost 10 bases to trimming and J lost 0 bases, with 12 bases between them. The CDR3 spans 13 residues. Germline V gene data show CDR1 as ENHRY and CDR2 as SYGVKD.

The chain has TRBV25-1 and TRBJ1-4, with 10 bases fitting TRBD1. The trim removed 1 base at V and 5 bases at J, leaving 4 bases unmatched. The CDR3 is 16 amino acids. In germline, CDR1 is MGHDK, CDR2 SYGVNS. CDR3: CASSELKGQGNEKLFF. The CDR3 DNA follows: TGTGCCAGCAGTGAATTAAAGGGACAGGGGAATGAAAAACTGTTTTTT. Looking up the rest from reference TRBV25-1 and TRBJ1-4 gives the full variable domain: EADIYQTPRYLVIGTGKKITLECSQTMGHDKMYWYQQDPGMELHLIHYSYGVNSTEKGDLSSESTVSRIRTEHFPLTLESARPSHTSQYLCASSELKGQGNEKLFFGSGTQLSVL.

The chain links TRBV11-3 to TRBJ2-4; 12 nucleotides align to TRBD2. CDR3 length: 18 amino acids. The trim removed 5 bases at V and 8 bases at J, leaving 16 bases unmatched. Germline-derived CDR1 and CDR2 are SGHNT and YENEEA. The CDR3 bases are TGTGCCAGCAGCCCCTGGACTAGCGGGGACCTCACGGCGGACATTCAGTACTTC. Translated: CASSPWTSGDLTADIQYF.